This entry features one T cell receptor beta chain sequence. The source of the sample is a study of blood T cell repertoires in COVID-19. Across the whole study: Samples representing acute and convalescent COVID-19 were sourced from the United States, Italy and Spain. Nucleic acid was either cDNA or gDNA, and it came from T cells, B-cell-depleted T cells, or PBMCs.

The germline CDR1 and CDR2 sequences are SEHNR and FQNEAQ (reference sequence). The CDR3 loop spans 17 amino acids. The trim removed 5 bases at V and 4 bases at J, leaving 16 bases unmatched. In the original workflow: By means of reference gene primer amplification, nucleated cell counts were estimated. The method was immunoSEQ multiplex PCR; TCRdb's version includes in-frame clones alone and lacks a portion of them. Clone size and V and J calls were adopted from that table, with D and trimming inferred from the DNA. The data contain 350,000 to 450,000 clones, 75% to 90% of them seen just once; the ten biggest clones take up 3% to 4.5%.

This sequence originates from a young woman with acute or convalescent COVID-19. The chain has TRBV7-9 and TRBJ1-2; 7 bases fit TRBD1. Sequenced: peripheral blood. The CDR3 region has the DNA TGTGCCAGCAGCCCGAACGTAAATACACAGGGGTCCTATGGCTACACCTTC. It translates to CASSPNVNTQGSYGYTF.